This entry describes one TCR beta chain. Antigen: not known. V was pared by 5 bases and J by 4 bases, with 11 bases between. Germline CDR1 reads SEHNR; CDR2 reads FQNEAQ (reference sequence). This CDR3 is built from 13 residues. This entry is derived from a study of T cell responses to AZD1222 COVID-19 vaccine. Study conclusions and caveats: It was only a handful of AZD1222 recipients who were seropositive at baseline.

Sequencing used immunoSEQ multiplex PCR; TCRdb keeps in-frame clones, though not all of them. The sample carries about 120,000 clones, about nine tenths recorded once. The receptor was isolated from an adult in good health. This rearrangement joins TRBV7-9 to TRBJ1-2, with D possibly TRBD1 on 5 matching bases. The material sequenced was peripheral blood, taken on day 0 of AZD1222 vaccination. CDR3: CASSKGASYGYTF. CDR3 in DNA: TGTGCCAGCAGCAAAGGGGCCTCCTATGGCTACACCTTC.